These 28 T cell receptor beta chains share one sample of origin, sequenced in a study of blood T cell repertoires in COVID-19. Using immunoSEQ multiplex PCR, the repertoire was profiled, and TCRdb retains in-frame clones only, with some absent. The sample holds approximately 180,000 clones, about 83% seen once. Sequencing was carried out using peripheral blood. These receptors were obtained from a person aged 70 to 85 with COVID-19, enrolled during active disease.

This chain uses TRBV29-1 with TRBJ2-7; a weak D match, TRBD2 (6 bases). Germline loops: CDR1 SQVTM, CDR2 ANQGSEA. The V end lost 4 bases, the J end lost 2 bases, and 12 bases lay between the germline ends. This CDR3 contains 13 residues. The CDR3 loop reads CSVGSSGPYEQYF. DNA of the CDR3: TGCAGCGTTGGGAGTAGCGGACCCTACGAGCAGTACTTC.

The chain couples TRBV28 to TRBJ1-2; no reliable D call. This CDR3 has 14 amino acids. V was trimmed by 3 bases and J by 2 bases, leaving 10 bases between them. In germline, CDR1 is MDHEN, CDR2 SYDVKM. CDR3 DNA sequence: TGTGCCAGCAGTTTGCGGCCGCCGAACTATGGCTACACCTTC. Translated, it gives CASSLRPPNYGYTF.

This rearrangement joins TRBV7-2 to TRBJ2-5, with TRBD2 matching 10 bases. The CDR3 totals 15 residues. Germline V lookup: CDR1 SGHTA, CDR2 FQGNSA. V lost 2 bases, J lost 5 bases, and 5 bases stayed unmatched. The CDR3 spells CASSLTSGVWETQYF. The CDR3 DNA follows: TGTGCCAGCAGCTTAACTAGCGGGGTGTGGGAGACCCAGTACTTC.

This clone occurred once. J is TRBJ2-1 and V is TRBV5-4, with 8 bases identical to TRBD2. This CDR3 region has 16 residues. The J segment lost 0 bases and the V segment lost 10 bases, leaving 12 bases of the junction unmatched. The V gene's germline CDR1 is SGHNT and CDR2 YYREEE (reference sequence). CDR3 region: CAFYFPGTSSYNEQFF. CDR3 coding DNA: TGTGCCTTCTACTTCCCAGGGACTAGCTCCTACAATGAGCAGTTCTTC.

The rearrangement uses TRBV28 and TRBJ1-2; 8 nucleotides match TRBD1. Per the germline V gene, CDR1 is MDHEN and CDR2 is SYDVKM. V was clipped by 6 bases and J by 5 bases; unmatched bases: 8. The CDR3 spans 14 residues. The CDR3 protein is CASRSTGEGYGYTF. For the CDR3, the DNA is TGTGCCAGCAGGTCGACAGGGGAAGGATATGGCTACACCTTC.

This sequence joins TRBV4-1 and TRBJ2-7; D may be TRBD2 (6 bases). V was pared by 2 bases and J by 7 bases, with 18 bases between. Germline V gene sequence: CDR1 MGHRA, CDR2 YSYEKL. The CDR3 runs to 15 residues. CDR3 sequence reads: CASSQTPLAIGEQYF. DNA of the CDR3: TGCGCCAGCAGCCAAACCCCGCTAGCGATTGGAGAGCAGTACTTC.

The chain is built from TRBV5-1 and TRBJ1-1, with D possibly matching TRBD1 (6 bases). V lost 4 bases and J lost 3, with 10 bases in between. The germline CDR1 and CDR2 sequences are SGHRS and YFSETQ. This CDR3 spans 13 amino acids. CDR3 protein: CASSTRGHTEAFF. The DNA for the CDR3 is TGCGCCAGCAGCACCAGGGGTCACACTGAAGCTTTCTTT.

A few counts support this clone. This chain uses TRBV19 with TRBJ2-7, with 8 bases matching TRBD2. CDR3 length equals 15 residues. CDR1 LNHDA and CDR2 SQIVND come from the germline V gene (reference sequence). J gave up 4 bases and V 4 bases, and 9 bases lay outside the gene matches. The CDR3 region is CASSSKAGAGYEQYF. The CDR3 nucleotides are TGTGCCAGTAGTAGCAAAGCGGGAGCGGGGTACGAGCAGTACTTC.

This chain joins TRBV5-5 and TRBJ2-1, with D perhaps matching TRBD1 (5 bases). Germline lookup yields CDR1 SGHKS and CDR2 YYEKEE (reference sequence). The V and J ends lost 6 bases and 8 bases respectively, with 18 bases between them. The CDR3 is made up of 14 amino acids. The CDR3 here is CASTLVSDRHEQFF. The CDR3 DNA reads as TGTGCCAGCACCCTGGTGAGTGACAGACATGAGCAGTTCTTC. Full variable domain (rest looked up from reference TRBV5-5 and TRBJ2-1): DAGVTQSPTHLIKTRGQQVTLRCSPISGHKSVSWYQQVLGQGPQFIFQYYEKEERGRGNFPDRFSARQFPNYSSELNVNALLLGDSALYLCASTLVSDRHEQFFGPGTRLTVL.

This rearrangement joins TRBV6-2 or TRBV6-3 to TRBJ1-3; TRBD1 matches at 8 bases. V lost 5 bases to trimming and J lost 4 bases; unmatched junction nucleotides: 10. The CDR3 contains 16 residues. CDR1 MNHEY and CDR2 SVGEGT come from the germline V gene. CDR3 residues: CASSDPGQEAGNTIYF. The CDR3 DNA sequence: TGTGCCAGCAGTGACCCGGGACAGGAGGCCGGAAACACCATATATTTT.

The chain has TRBV19 and TRBJ1-4, with D possibly TRBD1 on 6 matching bases. In germline, CDR1 is LNHDA, CDR2 SQIVND (reference sequence). The V end lost 6 bases, the J end lost 9 bases, and 14 bases lay between the germline ends. This CDR3 contains 13 residues. The chain's CDR3 is CASSDRLGQKLFF. CDR3 nucleotide sequence: TGTGCCAGTAGCGACAGGTTGGGGCAAAAACTGTTTTTT.

The J gene is TRBJ2-1, the V gene TRBV6-5, with D perhaps matching TRBD2 (6 bases). CDR1 is MNHEY, CDR2 SVGAGI, per germline. Trimming stripped 4 bases from V and 13 bases from J, with 20 bases between. The CDR3 is 14 residues long. The CDR3 sequence is CASSSSINRDSQFF. The CDR3 bases are TGTGCCAGCAGTTCGTCCATCAACCGGGACTCACAGTTCTTC.

This chain joins TRBV6-1 and TRBJ2-7; D uncertain. CDR3 length equals 15 residues. CDR1 is MNHNS and CDR2 is SASEGT in the germline V gene. The ends were cut back, 1 base at V and 6 bases at J, with 16 bases in the middle. Here the CDR3 DNA reads TGTGCCAGCAGTGAAGTTCCTAACGTGCCTGGCGAGCAGTACTTC. Amino acids: CASSEVPNVPGEQYF.

The chain recombines TRBV19 with TRBJ1-1; 7 bases align to TRBD1. V gave up 3 bases and J gave up 1 base; unmatched junction bases: 2. The CDR3 is made up of 14 amino acids. CDR1 is LNHDA, CDR2 SQIVND, per germline (reference sequence). The DNA of the CDR3 is TGTGCCAGTAGTATTGGACAGGCGAACACTGAAGCTTTCTTT. Translated: CASSIGQANTEAFF.

The rearrangement links TRBV5-4 to TRBJ2-1; TRBD1 agrees at 8 bases. Germline V lookup: CDR1 SGHNT, CDR2 YYREEE (reference sequence). This CDR3 spans 14 amino acids. Losses at the gene ends were 0 bases for V and 4 bases for J; bases not matched to a gene: 0. The CDR3 region is CASSLDRGYNEQFF. In nucleotides, the CDR3 is TGTGCCAGCAGCTTGGACAGGGGGTACAATGAGCAGTTCTTC.

The chain recombines TRBV27 with TRBJ1-2; TRBD1 matches at 11 bases. The CDR3 loop spans 14 amino acids. V lost 3 bases, J lost 6 bases, and 3 bases stayed unmatched. CDR1 and CDR2 from the germline V gene are MNHEY and SMNVEV (reference sequence). This CDR3 is CASSFGTGGHGYTF. The CDR3 DNA sequence: TGTGCCAGCAGTTTCGGGACAGGGGGGCATGGCTACACCTTC.

The chain joins TRBV3-1 (or the pseudogene TRBV3-2) to TRBJ2-1; 10 nucleotides line up with TRBD1. In germline, CDR1 is LGHDT, CDR2 YNNKEL (reference sequence). The V gene end was trimmed by 0 bases and the J gene end by 7 bases; junction bases not matched to a gene: 12. This CDR3 spans 18 amino acids. The CDR3 region has the DNA TGTGCCAGCAGCCAAGAAACGCTCGAGACAGGGGGCAAGAATGAGCAGTTCTTC. Translating gives CASSQETLETGGKNEQFF.

This chain uses TRBV21-1 with TRBJ2-1; the listed D gene, TRBD1, was not tested against the DNA. TRBV21-1 is designated a pseudogene. The CDR3 has 16 amino acids. In nucleotides, the CDR3 is TGTGCCAGCAGCACAACCGGGACAGGCCCCTACAATGAGCAGTTCTTC. This gives the protein CASSTTGTGPYNEQFF.

The chain is built from TRBV7-8 and TRBJ2-7, with 8 positions matching TRBD1. From germline, CDR1 is SGHVS and CDR2 FQNEAQ. After removal of 2 bases from V and 3 bases from J, the junction contained 15 bases not matched to a gene. This CDR3 spans 18 amino acids. The CDR3 region is CASSLKGTGELPYYEQYF. The CDR3 DNA sequence: TGTGCCAGCAGCTTAAAAGGGACAGGAGAGCTACCTTACTACGAGCAGTACTTC. The variable domain in full, with the rest retrieved from reference TRBV7-8 and TRBJ2-7, is GAGVSQSPRYKVAKRGQDVALRCDPISGHVSLFWYQQALGQGPEFLTYFQNEAQLDKSGLPSDRFFAERPEGSVSTLKIQRTQQEDSAVYLCASSLKGTGELPYYEQYFGPGTRLTVT.

V gene TRBV7-6 combines with J gene TRBJ2-1; the match to TRBD2 covers 9 bases. This CDR3 is built from 17 residues. Germline CDR1 is SGHVS and CDR2 is FNYEAQ. V lost 5 bases and J lost 7; bases outside the gene matches: 15. CDR3 protein: CASSLVVVAGEANEQFF. CDR3 in DNA: TGTGCCAGCAGCCTAGTGGTCGTAGCGGGGGAGGCTAATGAGCAGTTCTTC.

V is TRBV28 and J is TRBJ1-2; 10 bases match TRBD1. V shed 6 bases, J shed 10 bases, and the junction held 17 bases outside the gene matches. This CDR3 has 16 residues. Per the germline V gene, CDR1 is MDHEN and CDR2 is SYDVKM. CDR3: CASRRTPGQGILVYTF. CDR3 DNA: TGTGCCAGCAGACGAACTCCGGGACAGGGGATTCTCGTCTACACCTTC.

The chain has TRBV5-6 and TRBJ2-5; 8 bases fit TRBD1. The length of the CDR3 is 13 residues. Germline-derived CDR1 and CDR2 are SGHDT and YYEEEE. The J segment lost 5 bases and the V segment lost 3 bases, leaving 3 bases of the junction unmatched. The CDR3 DNA reads TGTGCCAGCAGCTGGACAGGGAGGGAGACCCAGTACTTC. Its translation: CASSWTGRETQYF.

The J gene is TRBJ2-2, the V gene TRBV11-2; perhaps TRBD1 as D (6 bases). The CDR3 has 16 amino acids. CDR1 and CDR2 (germline): SGHAT, FQNNGV. The V end was cut by 4 bases, the J end by 2 bases, with 14 bases between. CDR3 in amino acids: CASSSAGAVNTGELFF. CDR3 DNA sequence: TGTGCCAGCAGCTCAGCAGGGGCGGTCAACACCGGGGAGCTGTTTTTT. The variable domain in full, completed from reference TRBV11-2 and TRBJ2-2, reads EAGVAQSPRYKIIEKRQSVAFWCNPISGHATLYWYQQILGQGPKLLIQFQNNGVVDDSQLPKDRFSAERLKGVDSTLKIQPAKLEDSAVYLCASSSAGAVNTGELFFGEGSRLTVL.

The chain links TRBV6-5 to TRBJ2-7, with a weak D call TRBD1 (5 bases). The V and J ends lost 0 bases and 0 bases respectively, with 9 bases between them. This CDR3 is 15 amino acids long. Germline V gene data show CDR1 as MNHEY and CDR2 as SVGAGI. The CDR3 region is CASSYSSGISYEQYF. The DNA for the CDR3 is TGTGCCAGCAGTTACTCGTCAGGGATCTCCTACGAGCAGTACTTC.

The chain links TRBV7-7 to TRBJ2-2; D is ambiguous. Germline V lookup: CDR1 SSHAT, CDR2 FNYEAQ (reference sequence). V gave up 5 bases and J gave up 0 bases, with 7 bases separating them. CDR3 length: 14 amino acids. The CDR3: CASSPQSNTGELFF. CDR3 DNA sequence: TGTGCCAGCAGCCCACAGTCGAACACCGGGGAGCTGTTTTTT.

This sequence joins TRBV12-3 or TRBV12-4 and TRBJ1-3; D gene unclear. V lost 5 bases and J 7 bases, leaving 9 bases between the germline ends. The CDR3 extends over 12 amino acids. CDR3 sequence: CASSVLRNTIYF. CDR3 DNA: TGTGCCAGCAGTGTCCTGCGCAACACCATATATTTT.

This clone occurred a few times. The chain combines TRBV7-9 with TRBJ2-1, with a tentative D call TRBD1 (6 bases). In germline, CDR1 is SEHNR, CDR2 FQNEAQ (reference sequence). This CDR3 has 14 residues. The V and J ends lost 1 base and 6 bases respectively, with 10 bases between them. CDR3 sequence: CASSLGGHVNEQFF. CDR3 DNA sequence: TGTGCCAGCAGCTTAGGGGGACACGTCAATGAGCAGTTCTTC.

The chain has TRBV6-2 or TRBV6-3 and TRBJ2-7; possibly TRBD2 for D (5 bases). CDR1 is MNHEY and CDR2 is SVGEGT in the germline V gene. V was shortened by 2 bases and J by 6 bases, with 8 bases between the two germline ends. The CDR3 contains 12 residues. The CDR3 spells CASSYARGEQYF. The CDR3 DNA reads as TGTGCCAGCAGTTACGCACGGGGCGAGCAGTACTTC.